Listed below are T cell receptor beta chains from one sample, sequenced in a study of shared clonotypes between healthy human individuals. Produced via immunoSEQ multiplex PCR; TCRdb's table is partial and in-frame only. The table records millions of clones, approximately 95% of them present only once. The sample was naive CD8+ T cells sorted from blood. These receptors were collected from a man between 18 and 29 years old in good health. The CDR3 runs from the conserved cysteine through the conserved F or W. D genes are given only for firm matches. Some rows mark clone size as missing; the rest say once, few, many or name a class of expanded clone.

j_call cdr3_length clone_size d_call v_call cdr3_aa cdr3_nt
TRBJ2-1 13 - TRBD1 TRBV28 CASRRLQGDEQFF TGTGCCAGCAGACGATTACAGGGGGATGAGCAGTTCTTC
TRBJ1-5 14 - TRBD1 TRBV5-1 CASSAGTDNQPQHF TGCGCCAGCAGCGCTGGGACAGACAATCAGCCCCAGCATTTT
TRBJ1-2 13 - - TRBV5-6 CASSREIAYGYTF TGTGCCAGCAGCAGGGAGATCGCCTATGGCTACACCTTC
TRBJ1-1 13 - - TRBV6-6 CASSYEGTVRAFF TGTGCCAGCAGTTACGAAGGGACGGTGAGAGCTTTCTTT
TRBJ1-5 13 few TRBD1 TRBV19 CARLGQGTQPQHF TGTGCCAGGTTGGGACAGGGGACCCAGCCCCAGCATTTT
TRBJ2-7 15 - - TRBV27 CASSLGGAGKYEQYF TGTGCCAGCAGTTTAGGGGGGGCCGGAAAGTACGAGCAGTACTTC
TRBJ1-1 14 - - TRBV27 CASSWSGGWSEAFF TGTGCCAGCAGTTGGAGTGGGGGGTGGTCTGAAGCTTTCTTT
TRBJ2-2 14 - - TRBV6-4 CASSDSWGTGELFF TGTGCCAGCAGTGACTCGTGGGGTACCGGGGAGCTGTTTTTT
TRBJ2-1 15 - TRBD1 TRBV28 CASSFWDRGLDEQFF TGTGCCAGCAGTTTTTGGGACAGGGGATTGGATGAGCAGTTCTTC
TRBJ2-7 14 - - TRBV9 CASSVAGGNYEQYF TGTGCCAGCAGCGTAGCTGGAGGGAACTACGAGCAGTACTTC
TRBJ2-7 14 once TRBD1 TRBV7-8 CASSPTDRSYEQYF TGTGCCAGCAGCCCGACGGACAGGAGCTACGAGCAGTACTTC
TRBJ2-5 15 - - TRBV4-1 CASSYLAGEGETQYF TGCGCCAGCAGCTACCTTGCAGGGGAGGGAGAGACCCAGTACTTC
TRBJ2-2 13 - - TRBV2 CASSEQYTGELFF TGTGCCAGCAGTGAACAGTACACCGGGGAGCTGTTTTTT
TRBJ2-5 15 - TRBD1 TRBV6-6 CASSYLGTGGETQYF TGTGCCAGCAGTTACTTGGGGACAGGGGGGGAGACCCAGTACTTC
TRBJ2-5 17 once TRBD2 TRBV10-3 CAISEFRLAGGPETQYF TGTGCCATCAGTGAATTCCGACTAGCGGGAGGGCCAGAGACCCAGTACTTC
TRBJ2-1 13 - - TRBV5-4 CASSSQLMNEQFF TGTGCCAGCAGCAGTCAATTGATGAATGAGCAGTTCTTC
TRBJ2-5 15 - TRBD2 TRBV4-3 CASSFSSGGGETQYF TGCGCCAGCAGCTTCTCTAGCGGAGGAGGGGAGACCCAGTACTTC
TRBJ2-1 13 - - TRBV16 CASSQSAPVEQFF TGTGCCAGCAGCCAATCGGCACCAGTGGAGCAGTTCTTC
TRBJ2-2 16 - - TRBV30 CAWSPKAGRNTGELFF TGTGCCTGGAGTCCCAAGGCAGGAAGGAACACCGGGGAGCTGTTTTTT
TRBJ2-1 13 - - TRBV13 CASSLDSAYEQFF TGTGCCAGCAGCTTGGATAGCGCATATGAGCAGTTCTTC
TRBJ2-1 13 - - TRBV4-1 CASSLTIYNEQFF TGCGCCAGCAGCCTGACCATATACAATGAGCAGTTCTTC
TRBJ2-3 15 - TRBD2 TRBV7-9 CASSSQREEVDTQYF TGTGCCAGCAGCTCCCAGCGGGAGGAGGTAGATACGCAGTATTTT
TRBJ2-7 15 - - TRBV4-3 CASSQDWQGSYEQYF TGCGCCAGCAGCCAAGATTGGCAGGGGTCCTACGAGCAGTACTTC
TRBJ1-1 12 - - TRBV30 CACITANTEAFF TGTGCCTGCATTACAGCGAACACTGAAGCTTTCTTT
TRBJ2-3 17 - TRBD2 TRBV5-4 CASNQWGSGSSGDTQYF TGTGCCAGTAATCAATGGGGTAGCGGGTCCTCTGGAGATACGCAGTATTTT
TRBJ2-7 14 - - TRBV4-3 CASSQDLRAYEQYF TGCGCCAGCAGCCAAGATCTCAGGGCCTACGAGCAGTACTTC
TRBJ2-7 14 - - TRBV2 CASRGAPGLHEQYF TGTGCCAGCCGTGGGGCACCTGGTCTCCACGAGCAGTACTTC
TRBJ2-2 13 once - TRBV7-6 CASSLGSTRELFF TGTGCCAGCAGCTTGGGGTCCACCCGGGAGCTGTTTTTT
TRBJ2-1 15 - - TRBV30 CAWSLGSGSYNEQFF TGTGCCTGGAGTCTTGGTAGCGGTTCCTACAATGAGCAGTTCTTC
TRBJ1-1 12 - - TRBV7-9 CASSLIRTEAFF TGTGCCAGCAGCTTAATCCGAACTGAAGCTTTCTTT
TRBJ2-5 13 - - TRBV19 CASSPDGVWAQYF TGTGCCAGTAGTCCCGACGGGGTGTGGGCCCAGTACTTC